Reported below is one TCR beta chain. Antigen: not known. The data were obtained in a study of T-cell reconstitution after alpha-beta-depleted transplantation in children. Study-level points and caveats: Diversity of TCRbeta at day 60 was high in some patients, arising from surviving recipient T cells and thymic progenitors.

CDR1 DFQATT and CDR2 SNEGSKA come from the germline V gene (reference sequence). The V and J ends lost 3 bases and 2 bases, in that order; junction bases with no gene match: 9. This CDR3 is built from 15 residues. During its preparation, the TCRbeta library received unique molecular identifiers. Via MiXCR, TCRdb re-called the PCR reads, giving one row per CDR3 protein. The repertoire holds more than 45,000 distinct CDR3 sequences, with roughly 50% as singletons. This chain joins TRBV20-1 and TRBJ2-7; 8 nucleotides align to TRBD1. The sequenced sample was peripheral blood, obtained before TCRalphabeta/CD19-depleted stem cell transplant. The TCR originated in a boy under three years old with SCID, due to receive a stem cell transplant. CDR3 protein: CSARGSGGKAYEQYF. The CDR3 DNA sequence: TGCAGTGCTAGGGGATCAGGGGGCAAGGCCTACGAGCAGTACTTC.